Shown below are 30 T cell receptor beta chains from a single sample sequenced in a study of cytomegalovirus exposure and HLA in healthy donors. Using immunoSEQ multiplex PCR, the repertoire was profiled, and TCRdb retains in-frame clones only, with some absent. Seen here are more than 45,000 clones, roughly 89% observed once, and the top ten hold approximately 15%. Sample: PBMCs. The receptors here all came from a woman aged 18-29 years in good health and CMV-seronegative.

CDR3 DNA: TGTGCCAGCTCATCGCAACCAGGGGGAGTACCCGGGGAGCTGTTTTTT. Encoded protein: CASSSQPGGVPGELFF. J is TRBJ2-2 and V is TRBV18, with 7 bases that match TRBD1. Per the germline V gene, CDR1 is KGHSH and CDR2 is LQKENI. CDR3 size: 16 residues. J lost 6 bases, V lost 5 bases, and 12 bases had no gene match.

The chain is built from TRBV9 and TRBJ2-1, with TRBD2 identical over 11 bases. This CDR3 is built from 15 residues. The germline V gene encodes CDR1 SGDLS and CDR2 YYNGEE. The V gene end was trimmed by 3 bases and the J gene end by 7 bases; junction bases not matched to a gene: 6. The CDR3 reads CASSGSGRAQNEQFF. The CDR3, as DNA: TGTGCCAGCAGCGGTAGCGGGAGGGCTCAGAATGAGCAGTTCTTC.

This chain links TRBV5-1 with TRBJ2-1; 9 positions agree with TRBD2. CDR3 size: 15 residues. The germline V gene has CDR1 SGHRS and CDR2 YFSETQ. The V and J ends lost 4 bases and 4 bases, in that order; junction bases with no gene match: 6. The chain's CDR3 is CASSVLAGRYNEQFF. The CDR3 DNA reads TGCGCCAGCAGCGTGCTAGCGGGACGATACAATGAGCAGTTCTTC. Drawing the rest from reference TRBV5-1 and TRBJ2-1, the complete variable domain is KAGVTQTPRYLIKTRGQQVTLSCSPISGHRSVSWYQQTPGQGLQFLFEYFSETQRNKGNFPGRFSGRQFSNSRSEMNVSTLELGDSALYLCASSVLAGRYNEQFFGPGTRLTVL.

The rearrangement links TRBV28 to TRBJ1-1, with D perhaps TRBD1 (5 bases). Looked up from germline, CDR1 is MDHEN and CDR2 is SYDVKM. The CDR3 runs 15 residues. V lost 5 bases to trimming and J lost 3 bases, with 16 bases between them. In DNA form, the CDR3 reads TGTGCCAGCAGTCGATTCTCCAGGGAATACACTGAAGCTTTCTTT. Amino acids: CASSRFSREYTEAFF.

This sequence joins TRBV11-2 and TRBJ1-2; 7 positions agree with TRBD1. CDR1 SGHAT and CDR2 FQNNGV come from the germline V gene. The CDR3 consists of 14 residues. V was pared by 5 bases and J by 3 bases, with 6 bases of the junction left unmatched. The CDR3 reads CASSVTGDYYGYTF. CDR3 nucleotides: TGTGCCAGCAGCGTAACAGGGGACTACTATGGCTACACCTTC.

V is TRBV21-1 and J is TRBJ2-7; TRBD1, the table's D call, was not compared with the DNA. TRBV21-1 is labeled a pseudogene. The CDR3 has 13 residues. CDR3 bases: TGTGCCAGCAAAAACAGGGCAACCTACGAGCAGTACTTC. It encodes CASKNRATYEQYF.

This chain uses TRBV4-1 with TRBJ1-1; maybe TRBD1 (5 bases). The germline V gene has CDR1 MGHRA and CDR2 YSYEKL. The CDR3 is 18 amino acids. The germline V and J ends were trimmed by 7 bases and 0 bases, with 24 bases remaining between them. The CDR3 region is CASNLRLVTGPMNTEAFF. For the CDR3, the DNA is TGCGCCAGCAACCTAAGATTGGTAACAGGTCCTATGAACACTGAAGCTTTCTTT.

The V and J genes are TRBV6-5 and TRBJ2-1; 9 bases map to TRBD1. After removal of 6 bases from V and 7 bases from J, the junction contained 1 base not matched to a gene. This CDR3 is 12 amino acids long. In germline, CDR1 is MNHEY, CDR2 SVGAGI. The CDR3 spells CASRDRGNEQFF. Written as DNA, the CDR3 is TGTGCCAGCAGAGACAGGGGGAATGAGCAGTTCTTC.

This sequence joins TRBV7-9 and TRBJ1-2, with D unclear. Per germline, CDR1 SEHNR and CDR2 FQNEAQ (reference sequence). CDR3 length: 13 residues. The V end was cut by 1 base, the J end by 8 bases, with 11 bases between. The CDR3 coding sequence is TGTGCCAGCAGCTTAGAAGGACTCGAGGGCTACACCTTC. Amino acids: CASSLEGLEGYTF.

The chain couples TRBV6-1 to TRBJ2-7; D might be TRBD1 (5 bases). This CDR3 region has 15 residues. Germline V gene sequence: CDR1 MNHNS, CDR2 SASEGT. V was trimmed by 6 bases and J by 2 bases, leaving 17 bases between them. The DNA of the CDR3 is TGTGCCAGCAGCTTCTCTTTACAGGAGACCTACGAGCAGTACTTC. Its protein is CASSFSLQETYEQYF.

The V call is TRBV5-1, the J call TRBJ1-4; 7 bases fit TRBD1. Germline V lookup: CDR1 SGHRS, CDR2 YFSETQ. The V and J ends lost 0 bases and 0 bases, in that order; junction bases with no gene match: 2. The CDR3 length is 16 residues. CDR3 residues: CASSLGTGATNEKLFF. The CDR3 coding sequence is TGCGCCAGCAGCTTGGGGACAGGAGCAACTAATGAAAAACTGTTTTTT.

This clone was counted only a few times. V and J are TRBV10-2 and TRBJ2-1; a weak D match, TRBD1 (6 bases). Trimming stripped 7 bases from V and 7 bases from J, with 14 bases between. Germline-derived CDR1 and CDR2 are WSHSY and SAAADI. The CDR3 contains 13 residues. CDR3 amino acids: CASIGQGSNEQFF. CDR3 nucleotide sequence: TGCGCCAGCATAGGGCAGGGGTCTAATGAGCAGTTCTTC.

The V and J genes are TRBV11-2 and TRBJ1-5; the D gene is possibly TRBD1 (6 bases). The CDR3 has 14 residues. The germline gives CDR1 SGHAT, CDR2 FQNNGV. Trimming stripped 4 bases from V and 4 bases from J, with 11 bases between. The CDR3 coding sequence is TGTGCCAGCAGCTCGGGGGGGCGTAATCAGCCCCAGCATTTT. It yields the protein CASSSGGRNQPQHF.

The rearrangement joins TRBV18 to TRBJ1-1; D possibly corresponds to TRBD1 (6 bases). Germline V gene lookup returns CDR1 KGHSH and CDR2 LQKENI. The CDR3 consists of 13 residues. Trimming removed 4 bases at V and 1 base at J, with 7 bases between. The CDR3 spells CASSLGQNTEAFF. The DNA for the CDR3 is TGTGCCAGCTCACTGGGACAGAACACTGAAGCTTTCTTT.

The CDR3 sequence: CASSPLSGRAFGELFF. DNA of the CDR3: TGTGCCAGCAGTCCGCTTAGCGGGAGGGCCTTTGGGGAGCTGTTTTTT. This rearrangement joins TRBV27 to TRBJ2-2, with 11 positions matching TRBD2. J lost 8 bases, V lost 5 bases, and 10 bases had no gene match. The CDR3 contains 16 residues. In germline, CDR1 is MNHEY, CDR2 SMNVEV (reference sequence).

The chain combines TRBV10-3 with TRBJ2-5, with D possibly matching TRBD1 (5 bases). The CDR3 length is 13 residues. The V end was cut by 9 bases, the J end by 1 base, with 12 bases between. Germline lookup yields CDR1 ENHRY and CDR2 SYGVKD. This CDR3 reads CAISWGIQETQYF. For the CDR3, the DNA is TGTGCCATATCATGGGGCATCCAAGAGACCCAGTACTTC.

This chain connects TRBV15 to TRBJ2-2, with 8 bases aligning to TRBD2. The CDR3 loop spans 19 amino acids. Germline trimming cut 0 bases from V and 6 bases from J; bases unmatched to any gene: 15. Germline V gene data show CDR1 as LNHNV and CDR2 as YYDKDF (reference sequence). DNA for the CDR3: TGTGCCACCAGCAGAGATCATTTGCGTGGCGGGGGGAGGTCCGGGGAGCTGTTTTTT. Its protein product is CATSRDHLRGGGRSGELFF.

The CDR3 here is CASSQQTGVTYNEQFF. The CDR3 region has the DNA TGCGCCAGCAGCCAGCAGACAGGGGTGACCTACAATGAGCAGTTCTTC. This chain uses TRBV5-1 with TRBJ2-1; the match to TRBD1 covers 8 bases. The germline V gene encodes CDR1 SGHRS and CDR2 YFSETQ. The CDR3 has 16 amino acids. Trimming removed 4 bases from V and 2 bases from J; junction bases left unmatched: 8.

The chain recombines TRBV10-3 with TRBJ2-3; TRBD1 is a possible D gene (6 bases). There are 15 residues in the CDR3. Trimming removed 1 base from V and 1 base from J, with 9 bases in between. CDR1 is ENHRY, CDR2 SYGVKD, per germline. The CDR3 loop is CAISELAGGTDTQYF. The CDR3 bases are TGTGCCATCAGTGAGTTGGCAGGGGGCACAGATACGCAGTATTTT.

V is TRBV6-6 and J is TRBJ1-6; no clear D gene. This CDR3 contains 16 residues. Germline V gene data show CDR1 as MNHNY and CDR2 as SVGAGI (reference sequence). The V end lost 5 bases, the J end lost 5 bases, and 16 bases lay between the germline ends. This CDR3 is CASSLASRSNNSPLHF. In nucleotides, the CDR3 is TGTGCCAGCAGTCTCGCTAGTCGGAGCAATAATTCACCCCTCCACTTT.

The CDR3 protein is CASRRNRDRDSYEQYF. The DNA of the CDR3 is TGCGCCAGCAGAAGGAACCGGGACAGGGATTCCTACGAGCAGTACTTC. V and J are TRBV5-1 and TRBJ2-7; TRBD1 aligns across 9 bases. The V and J ends lost 5 bases and 1 base, in that order; junction bases with no gene match: 10. The CDR3 spans 16 residues. The germline V gene encodes CDR1 SGHRS and CDR2 YFSETQ.

The chain has TRBV4-3 and TRBJ2-2; 10 bases line up with TRBD2. CDR3 size: 17 residues. The germline V gene encodes CDR1 LGHNA and CDR2 YSLEER. Losses at the gene ends were 0 bases for V and 5 bases for J; bases not matched to a gene: 6. Here the CDR3 reads CASSQDALAGATGELFF. The CDR3 DNA follows: TGCGCCAGCAGCCAAGATGCCCTAGCGGGAGCGACCGGGGAGCTGTTTTTT.

On this clone itself: The sample carries other DNA sequences with the same CDR3. The rearrangement uses TRBV6-5 and TRBJ1-3; the D gene is possibly TRBD1 (6 bases). V lost 0 bases and J 1 base, leaving 7 bases between the germline ends. Germline assignment: CDR1 MNHEY and CDR2 SVGAGI. The CDR3 contains 15 residues. CDR3 sequence (DNA): TGTGCCAGCAGTTACTCTACAGGGTCTGGAAACACCATATATTTT. Translated: CASSYSTGSGNTIYF.

This sequence joins TRBV4-3 and TRBJ1-5, with D tentatively TRBD1 (5 bases). CDR1 is LGHNA, CDR2 YSLEER, per germline. The length of the CDR3 is 15 residues. The V and J ends lost 0 bases and 5 bases respectively, with 11 bases between them. The CDR3 DNA reads TGCGCCAGCAGCCAAGATTTCGGGGGGGATCAGCCCCAGCATTTT. It is translated as CASSQDFGGDQPQHF.

This chain connects TRBV5-1 to TRBJ1-5; possible D gene TRBD1, 6 bases. The CDR3 spans 14 residues. Germline loops: CDR1 SGHRS, CDR2 YFSETQ. V lost 5 bases and J lost 3, with 12 bases in between. The CDR3 sequence is CASSDGQPNQPQHF. The DNA of the CDR3 is TGCGCCAGCAGTGACGGACAGCCCAATCAGCCCCAGCATTTT.

The chain is built from TRBV5-4 and TRBJ2-1; 11 bases agree with TRBD2. Germline V gives CDR1 SGHNT, CDR2 YYREEE (reference sequence). The CDR3 runs to 15 residues. V gave up 3 bases and J gave up 6 bases; unmatched junction bases: 5. CDR3: CASSSGLAELNEQFF. The CDR3 DNA sequence: TGTGCCAGCAGCTCGGGACTAGCGGAACTCAATGAGCAGTTCTTC.

V and J are TRBV18 and TRBJ1-1; 10 nucleotides match TRBD1. This CDR3 is 14 amino acids long. V lost 5 bases and J lost 4; bases outside the gene matches: 4. Germline V gene data show CDR1 as KGHSH and CDR2 as LQKENI. This CDR3 reads CASSRQGAGTEAFF. CDR3 nucleotides: TGTGCCAGCTCAAGACAGGGGGCGGGCACTGAAGCTTTCTTT. The full variable domain, its missing parts supplied by reference TRBV18 and TRBJ1-1, is NAGVMQNPRHLVRRRGQEARLRCSPMKGHSHVYWYRQLPEEGLKFMVYLQKENIIDESGMPKERFSAEFPKEGPSILRIQQVVRGDSAAYFCASSRQGAGTEAFFGQGTRLTVV.

The chain couples TRBV7-6 to TRBJ1-3; 10 nucleotides agree with TRBD1. CDR1 is SGHVS, CDR2 FNYEAQ, per germline. V shed 4 bases, J shed 4 bases, and the junction held 4 bases outside the gene matches. The CDR3 contains 15 residues. CDR3 coding DNA: TGTGCCAGCAGCTCCGGACAGGGGGAGGGAAACACCATATATTTT. It translates to CASSSGQGEGNTIYF.

This rearrangement joins TRBV27 to TRBJ2-1, with a weak D call TRBD2 (6 bases). CDR3 length: 13 residues. Trimming cost V 6 bases and J 6 bases, with 12 bases left between them. CDR1 is MNHEY and CDR2 is SMNVEV in the germline V gene (reference sequence). In DNA form, the CDR3 reads TGTGCCAGCAGGAGATTGGGGGGCAATGAGCAGTTCTTC. Translated: CASRRLGGNEQFF.

The chain links TRBV9 to TRBJ2-1, with 8 bases fitting TRBD2. In germline, CDR1 is SGDLS, CDR2 YYNGEE. The V gene end was trimmed by 4 bases and the J gene end by 5 bases; junction bases not matched to a gene: 5. CDR3 length equals 14 residues. CDR3: CASSPIGGDNEQFF. The CDR3 DNA reads as TGTGCCAGCAGCCCGATCGGGGGGGACAATGAGCAGTTCTTC.